Sequencing of this T cell receptor (beta chain) was carried out in a study of blood T cell repertoires in COVID-19. Germline assignment: CDR1 LGHDT and CDR2 YNNKEL (reference sequence). CDR3 length equals 14 residues. V was clipped by 1 base and J by 7 bases, with 10 bases between them. Assay used: immunoSEQ multiplex PCR; TCRdb lists only in-frame clones, some missing. This sample has about 160,000 clones, with around 80% found just once. Material: PBMCs or T cells enriched from blood (not recorded which). The V and J genes are TRBV3-1 (or the pseudogene TRBV3-2) and TRBJ2-2, with D perhaps TRBD1 (6 bases). This receptor was obtained from a woman between 50 and 59 years old who had recovered from COVID-19. CDR3 DNA sequence: TGTGCCAGCAGCCAAGCAGGGGAAGGCGGGGAGCTGTTTTTT. This codes for CASSQAGEGGELFF.